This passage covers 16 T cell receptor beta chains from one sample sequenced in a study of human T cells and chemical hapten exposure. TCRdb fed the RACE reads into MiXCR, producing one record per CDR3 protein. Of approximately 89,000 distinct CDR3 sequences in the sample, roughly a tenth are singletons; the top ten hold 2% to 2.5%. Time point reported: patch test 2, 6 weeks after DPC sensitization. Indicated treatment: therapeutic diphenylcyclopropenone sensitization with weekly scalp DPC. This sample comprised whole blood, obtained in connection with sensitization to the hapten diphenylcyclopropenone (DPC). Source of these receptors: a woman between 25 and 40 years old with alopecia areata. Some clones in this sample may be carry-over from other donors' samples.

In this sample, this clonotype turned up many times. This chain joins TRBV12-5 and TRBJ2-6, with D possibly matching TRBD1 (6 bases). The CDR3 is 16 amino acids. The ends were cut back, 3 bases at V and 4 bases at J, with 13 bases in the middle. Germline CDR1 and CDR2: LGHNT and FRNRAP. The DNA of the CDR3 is TGTGCTAGTGGTTTTACAGGGTCTGCCGGGGCCAACGTCCTGACTTTC. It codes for CASGFTGSAGANVLTF.

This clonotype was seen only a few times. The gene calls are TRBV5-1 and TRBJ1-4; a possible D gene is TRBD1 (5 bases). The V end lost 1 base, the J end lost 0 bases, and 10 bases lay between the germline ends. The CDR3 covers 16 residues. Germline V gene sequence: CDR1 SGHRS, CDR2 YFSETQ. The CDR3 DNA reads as TGCGCCAGCAGCTTGTCCTCGGGGGCAACTAATGAAAAACTGTTTTTT. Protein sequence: CASSLSSGATNEKLFF.

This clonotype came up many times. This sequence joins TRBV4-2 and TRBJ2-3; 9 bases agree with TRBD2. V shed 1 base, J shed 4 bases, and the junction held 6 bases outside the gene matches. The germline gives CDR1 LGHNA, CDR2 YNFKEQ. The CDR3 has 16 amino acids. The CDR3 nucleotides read TGTGCCAGCAGCCAAGTCGGGCTAGCGGGGTCAGATACGCAGTATTTT. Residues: CASSQVGLAGSDTQYF.

CDR3 in DNA: TGTGCCAGTAGTACCCGAACCTCCTACGAGCAGTACTTC. This encodes CASSTRTSYEQYF. The chain couples TRBV19 to TRBJ2-7; D gene ambiguous. The V gene's germline CDR1 is LNHDA and CDR2 SQIVND (reference sequence). The germline V and J ends were trimmed by 4 bases and 0 bases, with 7 bases remaining between them. The CDR3 is made up of 13 amino acids.

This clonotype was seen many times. CDR3 sequence reads: CSARDRSNTGELFF. The CDR3 nucleotides are TGCAGTGCTAGAGACAGATCGAACACCGGGGAGCTGTTTTTT. This chain joins TRBV20-1 and TRBJ2-2, with D unresolved. Deletions cut 0 bases from V and 0 bases from J, with 5 bases between. Germline loops: CDR1 DFQATT, CDR2 SNEGSKA (reference sequence). This CDR3 is 14 amino acids long.

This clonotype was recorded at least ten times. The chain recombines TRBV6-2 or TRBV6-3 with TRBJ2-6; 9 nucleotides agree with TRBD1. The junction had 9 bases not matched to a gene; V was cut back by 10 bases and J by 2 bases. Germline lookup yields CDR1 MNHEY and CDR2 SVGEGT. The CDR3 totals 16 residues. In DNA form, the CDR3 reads TGTGCCACGCAGGACAGGGGAGGGCCTGGGGCCAACGTCCTGACTTTC. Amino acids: CATQDRGGPGANVLTF.

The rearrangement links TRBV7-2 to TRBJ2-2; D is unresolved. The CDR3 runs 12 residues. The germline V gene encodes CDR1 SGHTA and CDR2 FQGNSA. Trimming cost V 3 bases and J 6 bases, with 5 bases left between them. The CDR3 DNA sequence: TGTGCCAGCAGCTTCCGGGCCGGGGAGCTGTTTTTT. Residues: CASSFRAGELFF.

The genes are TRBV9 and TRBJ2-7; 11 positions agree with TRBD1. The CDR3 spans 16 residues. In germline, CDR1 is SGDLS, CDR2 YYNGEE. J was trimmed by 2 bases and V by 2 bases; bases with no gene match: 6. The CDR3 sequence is CASSVAPGQGAYEQYF. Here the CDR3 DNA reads TGTGCCAGCAGCGTCGCACCGGGACAGGGGGCCTACGAGCAGTACTTC.

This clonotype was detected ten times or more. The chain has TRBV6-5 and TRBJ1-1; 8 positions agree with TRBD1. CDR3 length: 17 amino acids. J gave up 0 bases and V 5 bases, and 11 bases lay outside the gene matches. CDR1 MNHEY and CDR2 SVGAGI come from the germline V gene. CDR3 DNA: TGTGCCAGCAGTATAGAAGGACAGGGACGTCTGAACACTGAAGCTTTCTTT. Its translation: CASSIEGQGRLNTEAFF.

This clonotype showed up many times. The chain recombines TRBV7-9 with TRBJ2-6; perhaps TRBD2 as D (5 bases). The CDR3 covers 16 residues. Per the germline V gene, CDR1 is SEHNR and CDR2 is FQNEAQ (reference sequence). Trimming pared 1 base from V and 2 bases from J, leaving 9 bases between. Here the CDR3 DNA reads TGTGCCAGCAGCTTAGGGGAGTCCACTGGGGCCAACGTCCTGACTTTC. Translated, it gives CASSLGESTGANVLTF.

The CDR3 protein is CASSLDLDTEAFF. As DNA, the CDR3 is TGTGCCAGCAGCCTCGACTTAGACACTGAAGCTTTCTTT. V and J are TRBV27 and TRBJ1-1; D is unresolved. V lost 6 bases to trimming and J lost 3 bases, with 11 bases between them. CDR1 MNHEY and CDR2 SMNVEV come from the germline V gene (reference sequence). The CDR3 contains 13 residues.

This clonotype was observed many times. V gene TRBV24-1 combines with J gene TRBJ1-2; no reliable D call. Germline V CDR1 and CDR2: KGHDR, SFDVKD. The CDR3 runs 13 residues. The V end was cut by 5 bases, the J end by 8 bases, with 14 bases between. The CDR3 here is CATSASSGVGYTF. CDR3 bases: TGTGCCACCAGTGCCTCGAGCGGGGTCGGCTACACCTTC.

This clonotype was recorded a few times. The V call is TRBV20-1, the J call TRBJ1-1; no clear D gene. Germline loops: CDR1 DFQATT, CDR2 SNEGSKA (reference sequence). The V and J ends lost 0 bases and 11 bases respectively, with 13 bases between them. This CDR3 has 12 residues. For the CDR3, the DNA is TGCAGTGCTAGAGATCGGCAGGCTCGGGCTTTCTTT. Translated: CSARDRQARAFF.

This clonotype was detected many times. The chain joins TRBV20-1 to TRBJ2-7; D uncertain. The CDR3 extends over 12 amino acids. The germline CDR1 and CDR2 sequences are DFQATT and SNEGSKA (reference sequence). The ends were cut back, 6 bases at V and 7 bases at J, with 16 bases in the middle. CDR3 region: CSALSMEPEQYF. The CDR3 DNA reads TGCAGTGCCCTGAGTATGGAACCTGAGCAGTACTTC.

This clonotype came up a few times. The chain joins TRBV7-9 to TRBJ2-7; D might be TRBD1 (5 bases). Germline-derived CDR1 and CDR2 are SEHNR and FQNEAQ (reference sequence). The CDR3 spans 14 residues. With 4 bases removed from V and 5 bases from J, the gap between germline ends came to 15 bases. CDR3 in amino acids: CASSYRQGYDEQYF. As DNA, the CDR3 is TGTGCCAGCAGCTATCGGCAGGGTTACGACGAGCAGTACTTC.

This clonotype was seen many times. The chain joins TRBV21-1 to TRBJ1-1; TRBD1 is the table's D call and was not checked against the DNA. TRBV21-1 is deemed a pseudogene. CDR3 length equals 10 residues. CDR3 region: CASRPGEAFF. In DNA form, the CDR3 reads TGTGCCAGCAGGCCAGGGGAAGCTTTCTTT.